Listed below are T cell receptor beta chains from one sample, sequenced in a study of CD8 T cells in ankylosing spondylitis. TCRdb fed the 5' RACE reads into MiXCR, producing one record per CDR3 protein. Among about 130,000 distinct CDR3 sequences listed, more than 15% were seen once. Specimen: blood, either unsorted or a sorted T cell fraction (not recorded which). Receptors originate from a male donor with ankylosing spondylitis. The conserved cysteine and the conserved F or W are not part of the CDR3 here. The D gene is left open where the match is weak. Not all rows give a size; the values are once, few, many and, for expanded clones, a class.

CDR3 | V | size | D | J
SVEDLTGTYYEQY | TRBV29-1 | many | NA | TRBJ2-7
ATSDLGAESEQY | TRBV24-1 | many | NA | TRBJ2-7
ASSLNLAAYNEQF | TRBV7-6 | few | TRBD2 | TRBJ2-1
ASSLGEGPETQY | TRBV12-3/TRBV12-4 | NA | TRBD2 | TRBJ2-5
ASSLRTGVGKLF | TRBV27 | NA | TRBD1 | TRBJ1-4
SVEGLGRRTSNEQF | TRBV29-1 | many | NA | TRBJ2-1
ASSLVVSGSLQF | TRBV7-6 | NA | TRBD2 | TRBJ2-1
ATRSVCALNTEAF | TRBV24-1 | NA | NA | TRBJ1-1
ASSQDRVSYEQY | TRBV4-1 | few | TRBD1 | TRBJ2-7
ASTSWLQETQY | TRBV12-3/TRBV12-4 | many | NA | TRBJ2-5
ASSYGTWGEQY | TRBV27 | few | NA | TRBJ2-7
ASSPSTSSYEQY | TRBV27 | NA | NA | TRBJ2-7
AISEFRWRESVNEQF | TRBV10-3 | NA | TRBD2 | TRBJ2-1
ASSQGLARLDTQY | TRBV3-1 | NA | TRBD2 | TRBJ2-3
ASSFKDVETQY | TRBV7-9 | few | NA | TRBJ2-5
SARDLISGRGLHNNEQF | TRBV20-1 | many | TRBD2 | TRBJ2-1
ASSQIGSTEAF | TRBV4-1 | few | NA | TRBJ1-1
ASSEAETSGSYEQF | TRBV6-1 | NA | TRBD2 | TRBJ2-1
ASSQDIEVTYEQF | TRBV4-2 | NA | NA | TRBJ2-1
ASSAHRGQWEKLF | TRBV9 | NA | TRBD1 | TRBJ1-4
ASRDRGPRFPHTDTQY | TRBV2 | NA | TRBD1 | TRBJ2-3
ASSFPTSGTTYEQF | TRBV7-9 | many | TRBD2 | TRBJ2-1
ASKTGTGSYEQY | TRBV12-3/TRBV12-4 | few | NA | TRBJ2-7
ASSLAVSSGEY | TRBV7-9 | NA | NA | TRBJ2-7
ASSYAGQVIYEQY | TRBV6-5 | few | TRBD1 | TRBJ2-7
ASSLTVGGPSEQY | TRBV12-3/TRBV12-4 | many | TRBD2 | TRBJ2-7
ASSQRLGNTDTQY | TRBV28 | NA | NA | TRBJ2-3
SARAQGEGDPQETQY | TRBV20-1 | NA | NA | TRBJ2-5
ASSFGVAYEQY | TRBV5-1 | NA | NA | TRBJ2-7
ASSTLAGGYPRTQY | TRBV7-9 | NA | TRBD2 | TRBJ2-5
ASRPHLAGGPYEQY | TRBV12-3/TRBV12-4 | many | TRBD2 | TRBJ2-7
ASSFRGTNTGELF | TRBV27 | NA | NA | TRBJ2-2
ASSSPLDYPYEQY | TRBV27 | many | NA | TRBJ2-7
ASSLDPGTSGNEQF | TRBV11-2 | few | NA | TRBJ2-1
ASSTTEELLRGYT | TRBV19 | NA | NA | TRBJ1-2
ASSPPVGASYEQY | TRBV7-8 | NA | NA | TRBJ2-7
ASRPTGNTEAF | TRBV5-4 | NA | NA | TRBJ1-1
ASTFGQGETEAF | TRBV6-1 | few | TRBD1 | TRBJ1-1
ASSLGLNEQY | TRBV12-3/TRBV12-4 | many | NA | TRBJ2-7
ASSPRQVTDNEQF | TRBV7-9 | NA | NA | TRBJ2-1
ASSLKAGTALDYEQY | TRBV11-1 | NA | TRBD1 | TRBJ2-7
ASSWRDRASTDTQY | TRBV12-3/TRBV12-4 | few | NA | TRBJ2-3
ASNPTTRWWHETQY | TRBV28 | NA | NA | TRBJ2-5
ASSSGGGFQGIQY | TRBV5-6 | NA | TRBD2 | TRBJ2-4
ASSTGTHEKY | TRBV9 | NA | NA | TRBJ2-3
ASGDRGTEAF | TRBV10-1 | NA | TRBD1 | TRBJ1-1
ASSYSGATNTEAF | TRBV6-5 | few | NA | TRBJ1-1
ASSLSLGDNEQY | TRBV5-1 | few | NA | TRBJ2-7
SVEDRGQIGELF | TRBV29-1 | NA | NA | TRBJ2-2
ASSQVPGYEQY | TRBV4-3 | many | NA | TRBJ2-7
ASSEGIGGGYEQF | TRBV2 | many | NA | TRBJ2-1
ASFFSRDRTNEQF | TRBV7-8 | many | TRBD1 | TRBJ2-1
ASSRGVNTEAF | TRBV25-1 | few | TRBD1 | TRBJ1-1
ASSKDPTRYTPHEQY | TRBV21-1 | NA | NA | TRBJ2-7
SARDTSAYNEQF | TRBV20-1 | NA | TRBD2 | TRBJ2-1
ASSAYRTTTEAF | TRBV5-1 | NA | NA | TRBJ1-1
AISELSGSTDTQY | TRBV10-3 | NA | NA | TRBJ2-3
SVEENRMGDTQY | TRBV29-1 | few | NA | TRBJ2-3
ASSLGLGAYNSPLH | TRBV7-6 | few | NA | TRBJ1-6
ASSQDPTSGKDNEQF | TRBV4-3 | few | TRBD2 | TRBJ2-1